Each of the 28 T cell receptor beta chains below was sequenced from the same sample in a study of radiotherapy plus CTLA-4 blockade in lung cancer. Sequencing used immunoSEQ multiplex PCR; TCRdb keeps in-frame clones, though not all of them. The table shows some 50,000 clones, with about four fifths occurring only once. Here the sequenced sample was peripheral blood, taken from a patient treated with radiotherapy plus ipilimumab. The receptors come from a human donor with non-small cell lung cancer whose response to radiotherapy plus ipilimumab could not be evaluated.

This chain joins TRBV19 and TRBJ2-6; TRBD2 matches at 7 bases. The CDR3 has 19 residues. CDR1 and CDR2 from the germline V gene are LNHDA and SQIVND (reference sequence). J was trimmed by 0 bases and V by 6 bases; bases with no gene match: 14. The DNA of the CDR3 is TGTGCCAGTAGCATGGGAGCGGGACGGCTTATCTCTGGGGCCAACGTCCTGACTTTC. Its protein product is CASSMGAGRLISGANVLTF.

V gene TRBV18 combines with J gene TRBJ1-3; perhaps TRBD1 as D (5 bases). V dropped 2 bases and J dropped 5 bases, with 10 bases sitting between them. CDR1 is KGHSH and CDR2 is LQKENI in the germline V gene. This CDR3 is 14 amino acids long. CDR3 nucleotide sequence: TGTGCCAGCTCACCAGACAGACCTCGAAACACCATATATTTT. Amino acids: CASSPDRPRNTIYF.

Regarding this clone: Other DNA sequences in this sample translate to the same CDR3. The chain carries TRBV5-1 and TRBJ2-6; 7 positions agree with TRBD1. The CDR3 covers 22 residues. V gave up 0 bases and J gave up 1 base; unmatched junction bases: 19. Germline-derived CDR1 and CDR2 are SGHRS and YFSETQ. The DNA for the CDR3 is TGCGCCAGCAGCTTGGTGCTTAGCCGAACAGGGGCCCTGATTTCTGGGGCCAACGTCCTGACTTTC. It encodes CASSLVLSRTGALISGANVLTF.

The chain recombines TRBV27 with TRBJ1-2; tentatively, D is TRBD1 (5 bases). The germline V gene has CDR1 MNHEY and CDR2 SMNVEV (reference sequence). This CDR3 region has 15 residues. Trimming shortened V by 3 bases and J by 3 bases, and 14 bases separated the two germline ends. This chain's CDR3 is CASSFKSGLDYGYTF. DNA of the CDR3: TGTGCCAGCAGTTTCAAGTCAGGGCTGGACTATGGCTACACCTTC.

The chain is built from TRBV7-9 and TRBJ1-4; TRBD1 aligns across 11 bases. Trimming cost V 5 bases and J 6 bases; bases outside gene matches: 2. Germline CDR1 SEHNR, CDR2 FQNEAQ (reference sequence). The CDR3 loop spans 14 amino acids. In DNA, the CDR3 is TGTGCCAGCAGCATGGGACAGGGGGATGAAAAACTGTTTTTT. Encoded protein: CASSMGQGDEKLFF.

In its sample, this clone was seen once. A junction boundary mismatches the germline segment, possibly from a read error. The rearrangement uses TRBV20-1 and TRBJ2-7, with D possibly TRBD2 on 5 matching bases. Germline V lookup: CDR1 DFQATT, CDR2 SNEGSKA (reference sequence). The CDR3 contains 11 residues. DNA for the CDR3: TGCAGTGCCAGCCGGGGATACGAGCAGTGCTTC. It is translated as CSASRGYEQCF.

Only one count was recorded for this clone. V and J are TRBV7-9 and TRBJ2-1, with 10 bases matching TRBD2. The CDR3 runs to 19 residues. Germline V gives CDR1 SEHNR, CDR2 FQNEAQ (reference sequence). The ends lost 1 base at V and 3 bases at J; junction bases unmatched: 12. The CDR3 protein is CASSLEFITSGNLYNEQFF. The CDR3 region has the DNA TGTGCCAGCAGCTTAGAGTTTATCACTAGCGGGAATCTCTACAATGAGCAGTTCTTC.

The V call is TRBV28, the J call TRBJ2-7; TRBD2 matches 10 bases. Per the germline V gene, CDR1 is MDHEN and CDR2 is SYDVKM. V gave up 2 bases and J gave up 3 bases; unmatched junction bases: 1. This CDR3 has 14 amino acids. CDR3 amino acids: CASSLVAGGYEQYF. DNA for the CDR3: TGTGCCAGCAGTTTAGTAGCGGGAGGCTACGAGCAGTACTTC.

This chain joins TRBV7-2 and TRBJ2-1; 11 bases agree with TRBD2. Germline lookup yields CDR1 SGHTA and CDR2 FQGNSA. The CDR3 has 16 residues. The V gene end was trimmed by 0 bases and the J gene end by 5 bases; junction bases not matched to a gene: 3. DNA for the CDR3: TGTGCCAGCAGCTTAGCCCCGACTAGCGGGAACAATGAGCAGTTCTTC. This translates into CASSLAPTSGNNEQFF.

The chain links TRBV7-2 to TRBJ2-3, with 9 bases matching TRBD2. Germline V gene sequence: CDR1 SGHTA, CDR2 FQGNSA. CDR3 size: 17 residues. V trimming: 3 bases; J trimming: 2 bases; junction bases outside the gene matches: 9. CDR3 in amino acids: CASSLGLAGEHTDTQYF. In DNA, the CDR3 is TGTGCCAGCAGCTTGGGCTTAGCGGGAGAGCACACAGATACGCAGTATTTT.

The chain is built from TRBV6-1 and TRBJ2-5; TRBD1 matches 7 bases. Germline loops: CDR1 MNHNS, CDR2 SASEGT. This CDR3 comprises 13 residues. Trimming removed 5 bases from V and 2 bases from J; junction bases left unmatched: 2. The CDR3 region has the DNA TGTGCCAGCAGTAGGGACAGACAAGAGACCCAGTACTTC. Translation: CASSRDRQETQYF.

This chain connects TRBV19 to TRBJ1-1; possibly TRBD1 for D (6 bases). This CDR3 comprises 15 residues. Trimming left V 7 bases short and J 1 base short, with 16 bases between. Germline V gene lookup returns CDR1 LNHDA and CDR2 SQIVND (reference sequence). Written as DNA, the CDR3 is TGTGCCAGTACCCCCAGGGGTACAACGAACACTGAAGCTTTCTTT. Translation gives CASTPRGTTNTEAFF.

This clone was found once. This chain joins TRBV7-9 and TRBJ2-7, with 7 bases aligning to TRBD1. The CDR3 has 14 amino acids. V was pared by 3 bases and J by 2 bases, with 4 bases of the junction left unmatched. Germline V gene sequence: CDR1 SEHNR, CDR2 FQNEAQ (reference sequence). The CDR3 nucleotides are TGTGCCAGCAGCTTGACAGGGAATCCCTACGAGCAGTACTTC. This sequence encodes CASSLTGNPYEQYF.

The chain uses TRBV7-6 and TRBJ2-1; 9 bases align to TRBD1. The germline V gene has CDR1 SGHVS and CDR2 FNYEAQ. V gave up 0 bases and J gave up 8 bases; unmatched junction bases: 2. The CDR3 has 14 residues. CDR3: CASSLATGGHEQFF. The CDR3 DNA sequence: TGTGCCAGCAGCTTAGCGACAGGGGGTCATGAGCAGTTCTTC.

This chain uses TRBV4-2 with TRBJ2-7; the match to TRBD1 covers 9 bases. The CDR3 loop spans 15 amino acids. V shed 4 bases, J shed 5 bases, and the junction held 9 bases outside the gene matches. CDR1 LGHNA and CDR2 YNFKEQ come from the germline V gene. In DNA, the CDR3 is TGTGCCAGCAGCCGGACGGGACAGGGAGGACACGAGCAGTACTTC. This encodes CASSRTGQGGHEQYF.

The chain employs TRBV15 and TRBJ2-3; the match to TRBD2 covers 8 bases. The trim removed 8 bases at V and 2 bases at J, leaving 6 bases unmatched. CDR3 size: 14 residues. CDR1 is LNHNV, CDR2 YYDKDF, per germline (reference sequence). CDR3 DNA: TGTGCCACCTCATTAGCGGGGCCCACAGATACGCAGTATTTT. Its translation is CATSLAGPTDTQYF. The whole variable domain, remainder taken from reference TRBV15 and TRBJ2-3, is DAMVIQNPRYQVTQFGKPVTLSCSQTLNHNVMYWYQQKSSQAPKLLFHYYDKDFNNEADTPDNFQSRRPNTSFCFLDIRSPGLGDTAMYLCATSLAGPTDTQYFGPGTRLTVL.

This chain connects TRBV28 to TRBJ2-5, with 14 bases fitting TRBD2. Judging by the DNA end, TRBJ2-7 fits better; the J call may be wrong. The CDR3 is 14 residues long. CDR1 is MDHEN and CDR2 is SYDVKM in the germline V gene. This chain's CDR3 is CASGTSGSLYEQYF. CDR3 nucleotides: TGTGCCAGCGGGACTAGCGGGAGTTTGTACGAGCAGTACTTC.

CDR3 sequence: CASSHPLAVREQFF. The DNA for the CDR3 is TGCGCCAGCAGCCACCCCTTAGCGGTCAGGGAGCAGTTCTTC. The chain has TRBV4-1 and TRBJ2-1; tentative D call: TRBD2 (6 bases). V shed 3 bases and J shed 10 bases, with 16 bases lying between them. The germline gives CDR1 MGHRA, CDR2 YSYEKL. The CDR3 sequence is 14 residues long.

This chain uses TRBV15 with TRBJ1-2; D remains ambiguous. V was cut by 0 bases and J by 5 bases, with 7 bases left in between. The germline gives CDR1 LNHNV, CDR2 YYDKDF (reference sequence). The length of the CDR3 is 13 residues. The CDR3 DNA reads TGTGCCACCAGCAGAGATCGGGGATATGGCTACACCTTC. Translated: CATSRDRGYGYTF.

The sample holds a few counts of this clone. The gene calls are TRBV7-6 and TRBJ2-7; perhaps TRBD2 as D (7 bases). Looked up from germline, CDR1 is SGHVS and CDR2 is FNYEAQ. V lost 1 base to trimming and J lost 2 bases, with 18 bases between them. The CDR3 loop spans 17 amino acids. The CDR3 is CASSLEEAGAAAYEQYF. In DNA form, the CDR3 reads TGTGCCAGCAGCTTAGAGGAGGCGGGGGCCGCGGCCTACGAGCAGTACTTC. The entire variable domain, with the rest obtained from reference TRBV7-6 and TRBJ2-7, is as follows: GAGVSQSPRYKVTKRGQDVALRCDPISGHVSLYWYRQALGQGPEFLTYFNYEAQQDKSGLPNDRFSAERPEGSISTLTIQRTEQRDSAMYRCASSLEEAGAAAYEQYFGPGTRLTVT.

The genes are TRBV11-2 and TRBJ1-2, with D unresolved. The CDR3 contains 14 residues. The V gene lost 2 bases and the J gene lost 1 base, with 8 bases spanning the gap. Germline V gene data show CDR1 as SGHAT and CDR2 as FQNNGV. Here the CDR3 reads CASSLRGLNYGYTF. The CDR3 region has the DNA TGTGCCAGCAGCTTAAGAGGACTTAACTATGGCTACACCTTC. Drawing the rest from reference TRBV11-2 and TRBJ1-2, the complete variable domain is EAGVAQSPRYKIIEKRQSVAFWCNPISGHATLYWYQQILGQGPKLLIQFQNNGVVDDSQLPKDRFSAERLKGVDSTLKIQPAKLEDSAVYLCASSLRGLNYGYTFGSGTRLTVV.

The V call is TRBV18, the J call TRBJ2-1; 9 nucleotides align to TRBD1. There are 19 residues in the CDR3. With 3 bases clipped from V and 6 bases from J, the junction kept 18 bases outside the gene matches. Germline V gene data show CDR1 as KGHSH and CDR2 as LQKENI. In nucleotides, the CDR3 is TGTGCCAGCTCACCTTTCTCCCAAACCGGGACAGGGTCTATCAATGAGCAGTTCTTC. This gives the protein CASSPFSQTGTGSINEQFF.

The chain couples TRBV30 to TRBJ1-3; D gene uncertain. Per germline, CDR1 GTSNPN and CDR2 SVGIG (reference sequence). Trimming removed 0 bases from V and 0 bases from J, with 9 bases in between. The CDR3 covers 15 residues. CDR3 DNA sequence: TGTGCCTGGAGTGTACGGGGAGTCTCTGGAAACACCATATATTTT. As protein: CAWSVRGVSGNTIYF.

V gene TRBV27 combines with J gene TRBJ2-3; tentative D call: TRBD2 (8 bases). Trimming took off 2 bases at V and 4 bases at J, with 13 bases between the two ends. Germline V gives CDR1 MNHEY, CDR2 SMNVEV (reference sequence). CDR3 length: 15 residues. The CDR3 sequence is CASSLRGREADTQYF. The CDR3, as DNA: TGTGCCAGCAGTTTAAGGGGGCGGGAGGCAGATACGCAGTATTTT.

The V gene is TRBV5-1, the J gene TRBJ2-5, with no clear D. The J call could be wrong; TRBJ2-7 is a better fit for the DNA end. The CDR3 has 15 amino acids. Looked up from germline, CDR1 is SGHRS and CDR2 is YFSETQ. The CDR3: CASSLSASSSYEQYF. The DNA of the CDR3 is TGCGCCAGCAGCTTGTCCGCCAGTAGCTCCTACGAGCAGTACTTC.

This clone has just one count. The J gene is TRBJ1-2, the V gene TRBV6-6; TRBD1 agrees at 8 bases. Looked up from germline, CDR1 is MNHNY and CDR2 is SVGAGI (reference sequence). The V segment lost 4 bases and the J segment 1 base; nucleotides outside the gene matches: 8. The CDR3 sequence is 16 residues long. CDR3 nucleotide sequence: TGTGCCAGCAGTTCCGGGGGGACAGGAATTAACTATGGCTACACCTTC. Protein product: CASSSGGTGINYGYTF.

V gene TRBV28 combines with J gene TRBJ1-1, with D possibly being TRBD1 (5 bases). From germline, CDR1 is MDHEN and CDR2 SYDVKM. The length of the CDR3 is 14 residues. V shed 11 bases and J shed 1 base, with 17 bases lying between them. In DNA form, the CDR3 reads TGTGCCGGGGGGGAGGGGCTTGAGAACACTGAAGCTTTCTTT. Protein sequence: CAGGEGLENTEAFF.

This sequence joins TRBV5-1 and TRBJ2-5, with 7 bases aligning to TRBD1. The CDR3 runs 15 residues. CDR1 SGHRS and CDR2 YFSETQ come from the germline V gene. The junction had 7 bases not matched to a gene; V was cut back by 5 bases and J by 0 bases. CDR3 bases: TGCGCCAGCAGAAATCTGGGACAGCACCAAGAGACCCAGTACTTC. This sequence encodes CASRNLGQHQETQYF. Full variable domain (remainder filled in from reference TRBV5-1 and TRBJ2-5): KAGVTQTPRYLIKTRGQQVTLSCSPISGHRSVSWYQQTPGQGLQFLFEYFSETQRNKGNFPGRFSGRQFSNSRSEMNVSTLELGDSALYLCASRNLGQHQETQYFGPGTRLLVL.